This passage covers 5 T cell receptor beta chains from one sample sequenced in a study of shared clonotypes between healthy human individuals. The repertoire was sequenced with immunoSEQ multiplex PCR; TCRdb's copy has only in-frame clones and lacks some. The sample includes approximately 2,200,000 clones, 93% of them seen just once. CD45RO-negative CD8 cells positively selected for CCR7 made up the naive population, which excluded terminally differentiated effector memory CD45RA+ cells. The material sequenced was naive CD8+ T cells from PBMCs. The source of these receptors is a man aged 18 to 35 in good health. Some clones in this sample may be carry-over from other donors' samples.

The chain combines TRBV9 with TRBJ2-1, with TRBD2 matching over 10 bases. The V segment lost 3 bases and the J segment 7 bases; nucleotides outside the gene matches: 7. Germline assignment: CDR1 SGDLS and CDR2 YYNGEE. The CDR3 spans 15 residues. The CDR3 loop reads CASSAPLAGRNEQFF. In DNA, the CDR3 is TGTGCCAGCAGCGCACCACTAGCGGGACGGAATGAGCAGTTCTTC.

V and J are TRBV11-2 and TRBJ2-7; D gene ambiguous. This CDR3 contains 14 residues. V was clipped by 1 base and J by 3 bases, with 10 bases between them. Germline CDR1 reads SGHAT; CDR2 reads FQNNGV. CDR3 sequence reads: CASSLAWGHYEQYF. For the CDR3, the DNA is TGTGCCAGCAGCTTAGCTTGGGGTCACTACGAGCAGTACTTC. The full variable domain, with the rest looked up from reference TRBV11-2 and TRBJ2-7, is EAGVAQSPRYKIIEKRQSVAFWCNPISGHATLYWYQQILGQGPKLLIQFQNNGVVDDSQLPKDRFSAERLKGVDSTLKIQPAKLEDSAVYLCASSLAWGHYEQYFGPGTRLTVT.

The rearrangement joins TRBV5-5 to TRBJ2-7; D may match TRBD1 or TRBD2 (5 bases each). Trimming removed 6 bases at V and 2 bases at J, with 18 bases between. Germline CDR1 SGHKS, CDR2 YYEKEE (reference sequence). The CDR3 runs 15 residues. CDR3 in amino acids: CASIGIRDGPYEQYF. The CDR3 coding sequence is TGTGCCAGCATCGGAATCCGGGACGGACCCTACGAGCAGTACTTC.

The chain employs TRBV7-8 and TRBJ1-1; D gene unclear. The V and J ends lost 4 bases and 0 bases respectively, with 9 bases between them. The CDR3 covers 14 residues. Per germline, CDR1 SGHVS and CDR2 FQNEAQ. The CDR3 DNA reads TGTGCCAGCAGCTCGATCGGCCTGAACACTGAAGCTTTCTTT. It specifies CASSSIGLNTEAFF.

The chain couples TRBV4-2 to TRBJ2-1; tentatively, D is TRBD1 (7 bases). The CDR3 totals 18 residues. CDR1 LGHNA and CDR2 YNFKEQ come from the germline V gene. V dropped 7 bases and J dropped 0 bases, with 22 bases sitting between them. Written as DNA, the CDR3 is TGTGCCAGCATCCCTCAGGGGGAAGCGGGCAGCTCCTACAATGAGCAGTTCTTC. Its translation: CASIPQGEAGSSYNEQFF.